Presented here are 19 T cell receptor beta chains from one specimen sequenced in a study. TCRdb re-analysed the 5' RACE reads in MiXCR, keeping a single row per CDR3 protein. The data contain about 5,400 distinct CDR3 sequences, 52% of them singletons. Sample: memory CD4+ T cells sorted from blood. Subset meaning: memory CD4+ T cells, CD4+CD45RO+CD25-. Every receptor here comes from a female donor with breast cancer.

A few counts support this clonotype. One end of the junction is discordant with germline, which a read error may explain. The J gene is TRBJ2-1, the V gene TRBV28; D is tentatively TRBD1 or TRBD2 (6 bases each). This CDR3 spans 11 amino acids. Germline V CDR1 and CDR2: MDHEN, SYDVKM. CDR3 DNA sequence: TGTGCCAGCAGTCGGGGGACACACAAGGTCTTC. Translated: CASSRGTHKVF.

The rearrangement joins TRBV27 to TRBJ2-1, with 8 bases that match TRBD2. This CDR3 region has 16 residues. Germline V gene sequence: CDR1 MNHEY, CDR2 SMNVEV (reference sequence). V trimming: 2 bases; J trimming: 9 bases; junction bases outside the gene matches: 12. The CDR3 here is CASSLDPGLVNGEQFF. For the CDR3, the DNA is TGTGCCAGCAGTTTAGACCCGGGACTAGTCAACGGTGAGCAGTTCTTC.

V usage is TRBV6-1 and J usage is TRBJ1-6; D remains unclear. V gave up 1 base and J gave up 8 bases, with 6 bases separating them. CDR1 and CDR2 from the germline V gene are MNHNS and SASEGT. This CDR3 has 13 amino acids. CDR3 sequence reads: CASSEGADSPLHF. The CDR3 nucleotides are TGTGCCAGCAGTGAAGGGGCGGATTCACCCCTCCACTTT.

V usage is TRBV7-6 and J usage is TRBJ1-2; D might be TRBD1 (5 bases). V dropped 0 bases and J dropped 8 bases, with 7 bases sitting between them. There are 12 residues in the CDR3. Germline assignment: CDR1 SGHVS and CDR2 FNYEAQ. CDR3 residues: CASSLAGEGYTF. CDR3 DNA sequence: TGTGCCAGCAGCTTAGCAGGGGAAGGCTACACCTTC.

This clonotype showed up just a few times. The V call is TRBV20-1, the J call TRBJ2-7; TRBD1 aligns across 8 bases. The CDR3 is 15 residues long. V lost 1 base and J lost 0; bases outside the gene matches: 5. Per the germline V gene, CDR1 is DFQATT and CDR2 is SNEGSKA (reference sequence). This CDR3 reads CSARVQGANSYEQYF. The CDR3 coding sequence is TGCAGTGCTAGAGTTCAGGGGGCAAACTCCTACGAGCAGTACTTC.

The genes are TRBV1 and TRBJ1-1; whether TRBD1, the table's D call, matches the DNA was not checked. TRBV1 is shown as a pseudogene. There are 17 residues in the CDR3. The CDR3 reads CTSSQDTRRSREGEAFF. CDR3 DNA sequence: TGCACCAGCAGCCAAGATACCCGGAGATCCAGGGAAGGTGAAGCTTTCTTT.

The rearrangement links TRBV3-1 to TRBJ2-7; 13 bases line up with TRBD2. CDR1 and CDR2 from the germline V gene are LGHDT and YNNKEL (reference sequence). Trimming cost V 0 bases and J 4 bases; bases outside gene matches: 6. This CDR3 is built from 17 residues. The CDR3 loop reads CASSQDWTSGSPYEQYF. The CDR3 nucleotides are TGTGCCAGCAGCCAAGATTGGACTAGCGGGAGTCCGTACGAGCAGTACTTC.

This clonotype came up a few times. The genes are TRBV6-6 and TRBJ2-7; weak D call: TRBD1 (6 bases). The length of the CDR3 is 12 residues. The ends were cut back, 8 bases at V and 2 bases at J, with 10 bases in the middle. Germline CDR1 reads MNHNY; CDR2 reads SVGAGI (reference sequence). CDR3 nucleotides: TGTGCCAGCGGACGACAGGCCTACGAGCAGTACTTC. Translation gives CASGRQAYEQYF.

This rearrangement joins TRBV5-1 to TRBJ1-1; D might be TRBD1 (5 bases). The CDR3 consists of 15 residues. V was clipped by 8 bases and J by 4 bases, with 21 bases between them. Germline CDR1 SGHRS, CDR2 YFSETQ. The CDR3 spells CASSPDAGMGTEAFF. The DNA of the CDR3 is TGCGCCAGTAGTCCGGACGCAGGGATGGGCACTGAAGCTTTCTTT.

The chain couples TRBV5-6 to TRBJ2-7; D might be TRBD2 (6 bases). Trimming stripped 5 bases from V and 2 bases from J, with 11 bases between. This CDR3 comprises 13 residues. In germline, CDR1 is SGHDT, CDR2 YYEEEE. CDR3 DNA: TGTGCCAGCAGTCGTGAGCGGGCCTACGAGCAGTACTTC. Protein: CASSRERAYEQYF.

This clonotype has a single count. This chain uses TRBV6-1 with TRBJ1-1, with D perhaps matching TRBD1 (6 bases). The length of the CDR3 is 14 residues. Looked up from germline, CDR1 is MNHNS and CDR2 is SASEGT. Trimming shortened V by 6 bases and J by 4 bases, and 15 bases separated the two germline ends. The CDR3 here is CASSLGGLVTEAFF. The CDR3, as DNA: TGTGCCAGCAGCCTTGGGGGCTTGGTCACTGAAGCTTTCTTT.

This chain joins TRBV7-9 and TRBJ2-5; D is perhaps TRBD1 (5 bases). Germline V gives CDR1 SEHNR, CDR2 FQNEAQ (reference sequence). The CDR3 has 16 amino acids. V lost 3 bases and J 4 bases, leaving 18 bases between the germline ends. CDR3 in DNA: TGTGCCAGCAGCTTCGTCCCCAGGGTAGCCGGAGAGACCCAGTACTTC. It specifies CASSFVPRVAGETQYF. The full variable domain, rest sourced from reference TRBV7-9 and TRBJ2-5, is DTGVSQNPRHKITKRGQNVTFRCDPISEHNRLYWYRQTLGQGPEFLTYFQNEAQLEKSRLLSDRFSAERPKGSFSTLEIQRTEQGDSAMYLCASSFVPRVAGETQYFGPGTRLLVL.

V gene TRBV6-1 combines with J gene TRBJ2-1; 13 nucleotides match TRBD2. The CDR3 extends over 18 amino acids. Trimming took 2 bases from V and 6 from J; bases not matched to a gene: 10. Germline V gene lookup returns CDR1 MNHNS and CDR2 SASEGT. Here the CDR3 reads CASSENLGLAGVSNEQFF. Here the CDR3 DNA reads TGTGCCAGCAGTGAAAACCTAGGACTAGCGGGAGTGAGCAATGAGCAGTTCTTC.

This clonotype was detected a few times. The rearrangement links TRBV12-3 or TRBV12-4 to TRBJ1-2, with 8 bases identical to TRBD1. This CDR3 has 14 amino acids. J lost 2 bases, V lost 5 bases, and 4 bases had no gene match. The CDR3 here is CASSTRTGNYGYTF. The CDR3 bases are TGTGCCAGCAGTACCCGGACAGGGAACTATGGCTACACCTTC.

This clonotype showed up just a few times. The chain couples TRBV20-1 to TRBJ1-6; 7 nucleotides agree with TRBD1. The CDR3 contains 15 residues. The J segment lost 9 bases and the V segment lost 3 bases, leaving 11 bases of the junction unmatched. Germline V gene sequence: CDR1 DFQATT, CDR2 SNEGSKA (reference sequence). CDR3 region: CSASHPGQAFSPLHF. The CDR3 DNA is TGCAGTGCTAGTCACCCCGGACAGGCTTTTTCACCCCTCCACTTT.

This clonotype was counted between two and nine times. This chain links TRBV29-1 with TRBJ1-2; D might be TRBD1 (5 bases). This CDR3 spans 12 amino acids. The germline gives CDR1 SQVTM, CDR2 ANQGSEA. V was cut by 4 bases and J by 5 bases, with 11 bases left in between. CDR3 region: CSVGGVGYGYTF. CDR3 DNA: TGCAGCGTTGGAGGGGTGGGGTATGGCTACACCTTC.

The J gene is TRBJ1-1, the V gene TRBV7-3, with D unresolved. The CDR3 has 13 amino acids. Trimming took off 0 bases at V and 5 bases at J, with 7 bases between the two ends. Per germline, CDR1 SGHTA and CDR2 FQGTGA. The CDR3 region is CASSLTVGTEAFF. For the CDR3, the DNA is TGTGCCAGCAGCTTAACCGTGGGGACTGAAGCTTTCTTT.

This clonotype is classed as medium-sized. The V and J genes are TRBV20-1 and TRBJ2-7, with D possibly being TRBD1 or TRBD2 (6 bases each). Per the germline V gene, CDR1 is DFQATT and CDR2 is SNEGSKA (reference sequence). This CDR3 has 13 amino acids. V gave up 5 bases and J gave up 6 bases, with 17 bases separating them. The DNA of the CDR3 is TGCAGTGCTTGGGATGGGGGGCTGGTCGAGCAGTACTTC. Translated: CSAWDGGLVEQYF.

A few counts support this clonotype. This chain joins TRBV20-1 and TRBJ2-7; D may be TRBD1 or TRBD2 (6 bases each). In germline, CDR1 is DFQATT, CDR2 SNEGSKA (reference sequence). This CDR3 has 12 amino acids. The germline V and J ends were trimmed by 1 base and 6 bases, with 10 bases remaining between them. CDR3 in amino acids: CSARGRGGEQYF. For the CDR3, the DNA is TGCAGTGCTAGAGGCAGGGGAGGCGAGCAGTACTTC.